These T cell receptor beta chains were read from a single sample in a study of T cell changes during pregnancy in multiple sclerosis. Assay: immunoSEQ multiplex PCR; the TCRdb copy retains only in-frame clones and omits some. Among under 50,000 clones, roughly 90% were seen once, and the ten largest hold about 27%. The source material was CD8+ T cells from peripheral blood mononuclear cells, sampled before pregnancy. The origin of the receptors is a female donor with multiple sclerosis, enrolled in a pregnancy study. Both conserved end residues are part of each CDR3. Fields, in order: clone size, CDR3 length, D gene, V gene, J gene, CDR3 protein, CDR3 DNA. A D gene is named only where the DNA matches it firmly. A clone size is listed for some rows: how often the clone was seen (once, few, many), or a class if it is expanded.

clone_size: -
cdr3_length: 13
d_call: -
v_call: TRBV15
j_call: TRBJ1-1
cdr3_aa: CATSRDRGTEAFF
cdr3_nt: TGTGCCACCAGCAGAGATCGAGGGACTGAAGCTTTCTTT

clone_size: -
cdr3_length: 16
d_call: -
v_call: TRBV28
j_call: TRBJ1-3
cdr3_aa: CASSWTAMRSGNTIYF
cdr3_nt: TGTGCCAGCAGTTGGACAGCCATGCGCTCTGGAAACACCATATATTTT

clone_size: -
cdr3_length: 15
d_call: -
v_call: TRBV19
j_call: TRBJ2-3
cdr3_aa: CASSITARPTDTQYF
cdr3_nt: TGTGCCAGTAGTATTACGGCTAGACCCACAGATACGCAGTATTTT

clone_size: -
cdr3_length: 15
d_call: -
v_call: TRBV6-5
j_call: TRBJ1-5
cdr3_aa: CASSYSSSLSQPQHF
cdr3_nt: TGTGCCAGCAGTTACTCGAGTAGTTTAAGTCAGCCCCAGCATTTT

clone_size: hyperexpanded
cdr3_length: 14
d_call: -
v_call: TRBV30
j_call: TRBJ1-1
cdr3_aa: CAWSPDPRFSEAFF
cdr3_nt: TGTGCCTGGAGTCCCGACCCTAGGTTTTCTGAAGCTTTCTTT

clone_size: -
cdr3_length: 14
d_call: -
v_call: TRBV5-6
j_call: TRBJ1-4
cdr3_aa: CASSPGTNNEKLFF
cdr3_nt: TGTGCCAGCAGCCCCGGGACAAATAATGAAAAACTGTTTTTT

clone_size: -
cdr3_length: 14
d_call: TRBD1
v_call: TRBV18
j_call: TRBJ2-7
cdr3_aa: CASSPYRGTYEQYF
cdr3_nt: TGTGCCAGCTCACCTTACAGGGGAACCTACGAGCAGTACTTC

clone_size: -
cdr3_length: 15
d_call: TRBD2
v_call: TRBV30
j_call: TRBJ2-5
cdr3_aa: CAWTLYGREGETQYF
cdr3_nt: TGTGCCTGGACCCTGTACGGGCGGGAGGGGGAGACCCAGTACTTC

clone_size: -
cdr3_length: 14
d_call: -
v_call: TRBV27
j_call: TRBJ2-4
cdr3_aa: CASSFLGAGNIQYF
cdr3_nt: TGTGCCAGCAGTTTTTTAGGGGCAGGAAACATTCAGTACTTC

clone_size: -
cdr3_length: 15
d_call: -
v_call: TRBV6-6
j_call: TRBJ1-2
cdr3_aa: CASSYSNFQVDGYTF
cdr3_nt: TGTGCCAGCAGTTACTCGAATTTCCAGGTGGATGGCTACACCTTC

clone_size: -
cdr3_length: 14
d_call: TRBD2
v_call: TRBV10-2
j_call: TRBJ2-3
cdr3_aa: CASSTSGGGDTQYF
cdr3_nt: TGCGCCAGCAGTACTAGCGGGGGCGGGGATACGCAGTATTTT

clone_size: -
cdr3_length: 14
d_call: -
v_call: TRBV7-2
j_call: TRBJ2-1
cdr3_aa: CASSLPLLHNEQFF
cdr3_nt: TGTGCCAGCAGCTTGCCCCTGCTACACAATGAGCAGTTCTTC

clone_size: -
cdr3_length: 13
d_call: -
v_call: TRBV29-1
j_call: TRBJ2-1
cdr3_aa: CSGGPGAYNEQFF
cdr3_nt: TGCAGCGGTGGTCCCGGGGCCTACAATGAGCAGTTCTTC

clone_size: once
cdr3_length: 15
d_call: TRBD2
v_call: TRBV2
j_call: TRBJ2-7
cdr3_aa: CASSDGAGGSYEQYF
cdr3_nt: TGTGCCAGCAGTGATGGGGCGGGAGGCTCCTACGAGCAGTACTTC

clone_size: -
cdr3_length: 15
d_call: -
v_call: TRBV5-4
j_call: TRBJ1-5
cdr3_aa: CASSLEQGSNQPQHF
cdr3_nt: TGTGCCAGCAGCTTAGAGCAGGGGAGCAATCAGCCCCAGCATTTT

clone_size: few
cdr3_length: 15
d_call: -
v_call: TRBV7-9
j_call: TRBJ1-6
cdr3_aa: CASSSEEGSWSPLHF
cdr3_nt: TGTGCCAGCAGCTCCGAGGAGGGGTCGTGGTCACCCCTCCACTTT

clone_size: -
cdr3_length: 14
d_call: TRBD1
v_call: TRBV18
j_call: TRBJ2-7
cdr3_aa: CASSPGTGKDEQYF
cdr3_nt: TGTGCCAGCTCACCAGGGACAGGGAAGGACGAGCAGTACTTC

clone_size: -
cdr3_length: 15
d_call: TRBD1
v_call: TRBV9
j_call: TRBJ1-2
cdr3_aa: CASSHGTGGLYGYTF
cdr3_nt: TGTGCCAGCAGCCACGGGACAGGGGGGTTATATGGCTACACCTTC

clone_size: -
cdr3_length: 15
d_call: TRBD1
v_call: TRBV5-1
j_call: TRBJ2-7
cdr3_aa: CASSSRQGASYEQYF
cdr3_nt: TGCGCCAGCAGCTCCCGACAGGGTGCATCCTACGAGCAGTACTTC

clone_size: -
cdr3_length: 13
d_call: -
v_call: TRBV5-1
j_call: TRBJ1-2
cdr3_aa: CASSFNTNYGYTF
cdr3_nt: TGCGCCAGCAGCTTCAACACGAACTATGGCTACACCTTC

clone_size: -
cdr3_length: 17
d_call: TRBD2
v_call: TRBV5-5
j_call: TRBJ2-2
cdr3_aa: CASSTRLAGGYYGELFF
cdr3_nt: TGTGCCAGCAGCACCCGACTAGCGGGAGGGTACTACGGGGAGCTGTTTTTT

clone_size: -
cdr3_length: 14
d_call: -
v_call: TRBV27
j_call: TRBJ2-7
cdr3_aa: CASSSLASVYEQYF
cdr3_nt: TGTGCCAGCAGTTCCCTTGCCTCGGTTTACGAGCAGTACTTC